A single sample gave rise to the 22 T cell receptor beta chains below, sequenced in a study of blood T cell repertoires in COVID-19. TCRdb's copy holds only in-frame clones and misses some; the assay was immunoSEQ multiplex PCR. Among 150,000 to 200,000 clones listed, less than 90% were seen once. The sequenced material came from peripheral blood. The receptors originated from a woman between 65 and 79 years old with COVID-19, enrolled during active disease.

Only a few counts were recorded for this clone. This chain links TRBV10-1 with TRBJ1-5; D might be TRBD1 (5 bases). V was clipped by 2 bases and J by 6 bases, with 11 bases between them. The CDR3 length is 14 residues. Germline CDR1 is WNHNN and CDR2 is SYGVQD (reference sequence). CDR3 bases: TGCGCCAGCAGTGAGGGGGGGGAAGGTCAGCCCCAGCATTTT. It specifies CASSEGGEGQPQHF.

This clone was found a few times. This rearrangement joins TRBV7-8 to TRBJ1-3, with D perhaps matching TRBD1 (6 bases). The CDR3 extends over 18 amino acids. Trimming removed 1 base at V and 2 bases at J, with 18 bases between. Germline V gene sequence: CDR1 SGHVS, CDR2 FQNEAQ. The chain's CDR3 is CASSLVQRGRGAGNTIYF. The CDR3 DNA follows: TGTGCCAGCAGCTTAGTCCAAAGGGGCAGGGGAGCTGGAAACACCATATATTTT. Full variable domain (remainder filled in from reference TRBV7-8 and TRBJ1-3): GAGVSQSPRYKVAKRGQDVALRCDPISGHVSLFWYQQALGQGPEFLTYFQNEAQLDKSGLPSDRFFAERPEGSVSTLKIQRTQQEDSAVYLCASSLVQRGRGAGNTIYFGEGSWLTVV.

This chain uses TRBV7-3 with TRBJ2-1, with D tentatively TRBD2 (5 bases). V was trimmed by 5 bases and J by 10 bases, leaving 15 bases between them. CDR3 length: 13 residues. Germline CDR1 SGHTA, CDR2 FQGTGA. CDR3 DNA sequence: TGTGCCAGCAGCCCTTCTAGCCACAGCGAGCAGTTCTTC. Its protein product is CASSPSSHSEQFF. The whole variable domain, remainder taken from reference TRBV7-3 and TRBJ2-1, is GAGVSQTPSNKVTEKGKYVELRCDPISGHTALYWYRQSLGQGPEFLIYFQGTGAADDSGLPNDRFFAVRPEGSVSTLKIQRTERGDSAVYLCASSPSSHSEQFFGPGTRLTVL.

V is TRBV11-2 and J is TRBJ1-4; maybe TRBD1 (6 bases). Trimming took off 2 bases at V and 2 bases at J, with 9 bases between the two ends. The germline gives CDR1 SGHAT, CDR2 FQNNGV. The CDR3 totals 15 residues. CDR3 in DNA: TGTGCCAGCAGCTTAACAGGGAGTACTAATGAAAAACTGTTTTTT. It specifies CASSLTGSTNEKLFF.

The chain combines TRBV2 with TRBJ1-2, with a possible D match to TRBD1 (6 bases). Trimming pared 7 bases from V and 4 bases from J, leaving 10 bases between. In germline, CDR1 is SNHLY, CDR2 FYNNEI. This CDR3 spans 12 amino acids. The chain's CDR3 is CASKQGSYGYTF. Written as DNA, the CDR3 is TGTGCCAGCAAACAGGGAAGCTATGGCTACACCTTC.

The chain is built from TRBV29-1 and TRBJ1-3; 7 bases fit TRBD1. The CDR3 runs to 15 residues. Trimming took 7 bases from V and 4 from J; bases not matched to a gene: 13. Germline loops: CDR1 SQVTM, CDR2 ANQGSEA. The CDR3 region has the DNA TGCAGCGCTACACCTACAGGGGCTGGCGGAAACACCATATATTTT. It specifies CSATPTGAGGNTIYF. Using reference TRBV29-1 and TRBJ1-3 for the parts outside the CDR3, the full variable domain is SAVISQKPSRDICQRGTSLTIQCQVDSQVTMMFWYRQQPGQSLTLIATANQGSEATYESGFVIDKFPISRPNLTFSTLTVSNMSPEDSSIYLCSATPTGAGGNTIYFGEGSWLTVV.

The chain has TRBV6-5 and TRBJ1-1, with D possibly matching TRBD1 (5 bases). The length of the CDR3 is 15 residues. The V and J ends lost 6 bases and 5 bases respectively, with 19 bases between them. CDR1 and CDR2 (germline): MNHEY, SVGAGI. CDR3 sequence (DNA): TGTGCCAGCAGCCCCCGCCCCAGGGTTGATACTGAAGCTTTCTTT. As protein: CASSPRPRVDTEAFF.

The chain is built from TRBV3-1 (or the pseudogene TRBV3-2) and TRBJ1-1, with 9 bases identical to TRBD1. CDR3 length: 15 residues. With V trimmed by 6 bases and J by 1 base, 6 bases remained unmatched. Germline V gene data show CDR1 as LGHDT and CDR2 as YNNKEL (reference sequence). The CDR3 here is CASSLTGQGNTEAFF. DNA of the CDR3: TGTGCCAGCAGTCTTACGGGACAGGGGAACACTGAAGCTTTCTTT.

The V call is TRBV7-2, the J call TRBJ2-5; 9 bases agree with TRBD2. V lost 4 bases, J lost 4 bases, and 4 bases stayed unmatched. Looked up from germline, CDR1 is SGHTA and CDR2 is FQGNSA. The CDR3 covers 14 residues. The DNA for the CDR3 is TGTGCCAGCAGCTCCTCACTAGCGGGAGAGACCCAGTACTTC. Translation gives CASSSSLAGETQYF.

The chain couples TRBV5-1 to TRBJ2-3; 8 nucleotides align to TRBD2. V gave up 4 bases and J gave up 4 bases; unmatched junction bases: 8. Germline V CDR1 and CDR2: SGHRS, YFSETQ. This CDR3 is built from 15 residues. The CDR3 here is CASSRSGSGSDTQYF. Written as DNA, the CDR3 is TGCGCCAGCAGCCGAAGCGGGAGCGGGTCAGATACGCAGTATTTT. The entire variable domain, with the rest obtained from reference TRBV5-1 and TRBJ2-3, is as follows: KAGVTQTPRYLIKTRGQQVTLSCSPISGHRSVSWYQQTPGQGLQFLFEYFSETQRNKGNFPGRFSGRQFSNSRSEMNVSTLELGDSALYLCASSRSGSGSDTQYFGPGTRLTVL.

This rearrangement joins TRBV6-5 to TRBJ2-3; 10 bases are shared with TRBD2. The CDR3 runs 14 residues. The germline CDR1 and CDR2 sequences are MNHEY and SVGAGI. Trimming cost V 0 bases and J 13 bases; bases outside gene matches: 7. CDR3 in amino acids: CASSYSLSTSGEYF. In DNA, the CDR3 is TGTGCCAGCAGTTACTCGTTGTCTACTAGCGGGGAGTATTTT.

The table lists this clone with a count of one. This chain uses TRBV19 with TRBJ2-5, with a tentative D call TRBD2 (6 bases). Germline V gives CDR1 LNHDA, CDR2 SQIVND (reference sequence). Trimming pared 5 bases from V and 1 base from J, leaving 11 bases between. CDR3 length equals 14 residues. The CDR3 here is CASSGAGPQETQYF. CDR3 bases: TGTGCCAGTAGTGGGGCGGGGCCCCAAGAGACCCAGTACTTC.

The V gene is TRBV6-4, the J gene TRBJ1-1; 11 nucleotides line up with TRBD1. The CDR3 sequence is 16 residues long. V gave up 6 bases and J gave up 3 bases; unmatched junction bases: 9. Germline CDR1 reads MRHNA; CDR2 reads SNTAGT. The CDR3 sequence is CASRADRGLLDTEAFF. CDR3 coding DNA: TGTGCCAGCAGGGCGGACAGGGGGCTTCTGGACACTGAAGCTTTCTTT.

The chain combines TRBV29-1 with TRBJ2-7; the D gene is possibly TRBD1 (5 bases). Trimming removed 2 bases at V and 6 bases at J, with 11 bases between. The CDR3 is 12 residues long. The germline V gene encodes CDR1 SQVTM and CDR2 ANQGSEA. In nucleotides, the CDR3 is TGCAGCGTTGAACAGGGAAGGGGCGAGCAGTACTTC. Protein: CSVEQGRGEQYF.

The V and J genes are TRBV27 and TRBJ2-2; 11 bases fit TRBD2. The CDR3 runs to 15 residues. Germline lookup yields CDR1 MNHEY and CDR2 SMNVEV (reference sequence). V lost 6 bases, J lost 5 bases, and 5 bases stayed unmatched. CDR3 coding DNA: TGTGCCAGCAGCGTTAGCGGGAGGGGAACCGGGGAGCTGTTTTTT. It specifies CASSVSGRGTGELFF.

CDR3 bases: TGTGCCAGCCGGCCCCGCCCGGGAGTTAACACTGAAGCTTTCTTT. Its translation is CASRPRPGVNTEAFF. The chain carries TRBV27 and TRBJ1-1, with D uncertain. CDR1 and CDR2 (germline): MNHEY, SMNVEV (reference sequence). The ends were cut back, 8 bases at V and 2 bases at J, with 18 bases in the middle. The length of the CDR3 is 15 residues.

V gene TRBV27 combines with J gene TRBJ2-3; D perhaps matches TRBD2 (6 bases). CDR3 length: 15 amino acids. V lost 1 base and J lost 0, with 8 bases in between. Germline lookup yields CDR1 MNHEY and CDR2 SMNVEV (reference sequence). The CDR3 protein is CASSLFGTSTDTQYF. For the CDR3, the DNA is TGTGCCAGCAGTTTATTTGGGACTAGCACAGATACGCAGTATTTT.

The rearrangement joins TRBV19 to TRBJ1-2, with unresolved D. CDR3 length equals 17 residues. Trimming left V 2 bases short and J 4 bases short, with 20 bases between. Germline V gene data show CDR1 as LNHDA and CDR2 as SQIVND (reference sequence). In DNA form, the CDR3 reads TGTGCCAGTAGTATAAGTAGAGTACCCGGAGTGCCCTATGGCTACACCTTC. This gives the protein CASSISRVPGVPYGYTF.

The J gene is TRBJ1-2, the V gene TRBV3-1 (or the pseudogene TRBV3-2); 8 bases are shared with TRBD1. Germline CDR1 LGHDT, CDR2 YNNKEL (reference sequence). This CDR3 has 14 amino acids. The junction had 9 bases not matched to a gene; V was cut back by 4 bases and J by 8 bases. The CDR3 sequence: CASSRGQDLWGYTF. As DNA, the CDR3 is TGTGCCAGCAGCCGGGGACAGGATCTTTGGGGCTACACCTTC.

CDR3 sequence reads: CASSYSDRGTGELFF. The CDR3 DNA is TGTGCCAGCAGTTACAGTGACAGGGGAACCGGGGAGCTGTTTTTT. The rearrangement joins TRBV6-5 to TRBJ2-2; the match to TRBD1 covers 8 bases. The CDR3 length is 15 residues. Germline V CDR1 and CDR2: MNHEY, SVGAGI. The ends lost 2 bases at V and 5 bases at J; junction bases unmatched: 4.

The chain couples TRBV13 to TRBJ1-3, with D unclear. V lost 3 bases and J lost 0, with 18 bases in between. CDR1 and CDR2 (germline): PRHDT, FYEKMQ (reference sequence). The CDR3 loop spans 18 amino acids. The CDR3 loop is CASSFSRGQTGSGNTIYF. The CDR3 region has the DNA TGTGCCAGCAGCTTTTCCCGTGGGCAGACCGGCTCTGGAAACACCATATATTTT.

This clone has a single count. The rearrangement joins TRBV9 to TRBJ2-3; D is unclear. The V end lost 0 bases, the J end lost 0 bases, and 8 bases lay between the germline ends. The CDR3 loop spans 15 amino acids. Germline V gene data show CDR1 as SGDLS and CDR2 as YYNGEE. The CDR3, as DNA: TGTGCCAGCAGCGTAGGAGGAGTTAGCACAGATACGCAGTATTTT. Translating it yields CASSVGGVSTDTQYF. Variable domain in full (rest from reference TRBV9 and TRBJ2-3): DSGVTQTPKHLITATGQRVTLRCSPRSGDLSVYWYQQSLDQGLQFLIQYYNGEERAKGNILERFSAQQFPDLHSELNLSSLELGDSALYFCASSVGGVSTDTQYFGPGTRLTVL.